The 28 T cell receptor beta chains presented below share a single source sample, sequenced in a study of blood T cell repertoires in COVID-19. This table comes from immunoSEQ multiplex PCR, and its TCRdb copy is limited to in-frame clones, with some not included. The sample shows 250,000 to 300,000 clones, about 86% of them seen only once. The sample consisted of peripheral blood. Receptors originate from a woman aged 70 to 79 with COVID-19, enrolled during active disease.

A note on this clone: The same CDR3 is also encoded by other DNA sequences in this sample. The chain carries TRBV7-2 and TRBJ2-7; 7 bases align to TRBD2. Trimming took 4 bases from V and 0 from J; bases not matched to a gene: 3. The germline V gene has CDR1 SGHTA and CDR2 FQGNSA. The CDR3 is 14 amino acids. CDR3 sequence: CASSSGGSSYEQYF. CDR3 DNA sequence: TGTGCCAGCAGCTCCGGGGGGTCCTCCTACGAGCAGTACTTC.

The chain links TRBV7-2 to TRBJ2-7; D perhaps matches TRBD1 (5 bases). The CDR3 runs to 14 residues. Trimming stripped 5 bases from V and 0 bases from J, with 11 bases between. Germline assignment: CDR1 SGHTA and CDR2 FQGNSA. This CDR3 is CASSTDSFSYEQYF. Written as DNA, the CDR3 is TGTGCCAGCAGCACAGACAGCTTCTCCTACGAGCAGTACTTC.

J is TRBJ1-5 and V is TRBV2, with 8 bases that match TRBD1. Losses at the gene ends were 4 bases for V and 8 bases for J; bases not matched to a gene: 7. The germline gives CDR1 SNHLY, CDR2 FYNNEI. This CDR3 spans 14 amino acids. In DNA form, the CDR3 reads TGTGCCAGCAGTGGAGCAGGGGGCAAAGAGCCCCAGCATTTT. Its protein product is CASSGAGGKEPQHF.

CDR3 amino acids: CASIEKSGAGNTIYF. DNA of the CDR3: TGTGCCAGCATAGAAAAGTCAGGGGCTGGAAACACCATATATTTT. The rearrangement links TRBV6-5 to TRBJ1-3, with a possible D match to TRBD1 (6 bases). Trimming shortened V by 7 bases and J by 2 bases, and 15 bases separated the two germline ends. The germline V gene encodes CDR1 MNHEY and CDR2 SVGAGI. This CDR3 contains 15 residues.

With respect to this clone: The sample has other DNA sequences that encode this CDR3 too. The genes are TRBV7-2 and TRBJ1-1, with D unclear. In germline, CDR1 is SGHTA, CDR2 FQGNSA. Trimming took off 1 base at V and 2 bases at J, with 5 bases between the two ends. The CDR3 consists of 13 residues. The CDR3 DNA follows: TGTGCCAGCAGCTTAGGCAGAAACACTGAAGCTTTCTTT. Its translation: CASSLGRNTEAFF.

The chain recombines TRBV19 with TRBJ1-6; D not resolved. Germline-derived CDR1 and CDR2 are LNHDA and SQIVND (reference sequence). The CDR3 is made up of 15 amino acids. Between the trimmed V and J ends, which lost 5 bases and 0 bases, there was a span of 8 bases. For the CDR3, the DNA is TGTGCCAGTAGTCGTATGAGCTCCTATAATTCACCCCTCCACTTT. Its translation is CASSRMSSYNSPLHF.

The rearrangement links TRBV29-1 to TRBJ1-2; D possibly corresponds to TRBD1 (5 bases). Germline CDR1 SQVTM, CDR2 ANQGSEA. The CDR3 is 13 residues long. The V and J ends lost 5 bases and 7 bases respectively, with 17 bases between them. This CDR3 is CSVQPRPGLGYTF. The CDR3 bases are TGCAGCGTTCAACCAAGGCCAGGGCTTGGCTACACCTTC.

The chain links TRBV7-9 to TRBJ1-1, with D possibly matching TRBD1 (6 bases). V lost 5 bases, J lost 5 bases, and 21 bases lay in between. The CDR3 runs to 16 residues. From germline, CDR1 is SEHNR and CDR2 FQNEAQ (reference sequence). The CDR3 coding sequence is TGTGCCAGCAGCCCAGGGGTGATGGCCTCCGGGACTGAAGCTTTCTTT. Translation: CASSPGVMASGTEAFF.

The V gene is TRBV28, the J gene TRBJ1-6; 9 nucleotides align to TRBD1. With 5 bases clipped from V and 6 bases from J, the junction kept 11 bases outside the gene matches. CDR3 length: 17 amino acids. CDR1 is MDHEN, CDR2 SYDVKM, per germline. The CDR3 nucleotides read TGTGCCAGCAGTCCCGCCCATGGGACAGGGCCTAATTCACCCCTCCACTTT. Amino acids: CASSPAHGTGPNSPLHF.

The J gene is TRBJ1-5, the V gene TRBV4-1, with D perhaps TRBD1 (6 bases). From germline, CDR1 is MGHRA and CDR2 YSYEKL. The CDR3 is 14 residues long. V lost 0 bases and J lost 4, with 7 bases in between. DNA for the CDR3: TGCGCCAGCAGCCAAGAGACAGGAAATCAGCCCCAGCATTTT. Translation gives CASSQETGNQPQHF.

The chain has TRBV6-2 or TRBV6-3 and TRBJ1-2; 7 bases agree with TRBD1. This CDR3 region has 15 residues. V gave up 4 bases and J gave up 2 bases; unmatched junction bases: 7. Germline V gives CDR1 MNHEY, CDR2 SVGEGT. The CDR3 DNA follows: TGTGCCAGCAGTTCCCCCGACAGGGTCAACTATGGCTACACCTTC. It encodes CASSSPDRVNYGYTF.

CDR3 nucleotide sequence: TGTGCCAGCAACCCCATAGGGGGAACAATAAGCGATGGCTACACCTTC. Amino acid sequence: CASNPIGGTISDGYTF. The gene calls are TRBV7-7 and TRBJ1-2; D possibly corresponds to TRBD1 (6 bases). This CDR3 is built from 16 residues. CDR1 SSHAT and CDR2 FNYEAQ come from the germline V gene (reference sequence). Trimming removed 7 bases from V and 6 bases from J, with 24 bases in between.

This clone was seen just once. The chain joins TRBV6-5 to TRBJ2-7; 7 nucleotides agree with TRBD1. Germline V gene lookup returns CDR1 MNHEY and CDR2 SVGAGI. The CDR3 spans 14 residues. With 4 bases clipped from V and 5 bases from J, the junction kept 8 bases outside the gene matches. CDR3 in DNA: TGTGCCAGCAGTTTTTTCAGGGGGACGGACGAGCAGTACTTC. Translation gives CASSFFRGTDEQYF.

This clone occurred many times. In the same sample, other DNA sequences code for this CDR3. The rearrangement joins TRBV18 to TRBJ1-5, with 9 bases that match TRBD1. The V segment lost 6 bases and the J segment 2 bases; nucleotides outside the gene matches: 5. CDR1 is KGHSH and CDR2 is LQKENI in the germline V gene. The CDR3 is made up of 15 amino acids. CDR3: CASSPDRGGNQPQHF. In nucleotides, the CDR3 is TGTGCCAGCTCCCCGGACAGGGGAGGCAATCAGCCCCAGCATTTT.

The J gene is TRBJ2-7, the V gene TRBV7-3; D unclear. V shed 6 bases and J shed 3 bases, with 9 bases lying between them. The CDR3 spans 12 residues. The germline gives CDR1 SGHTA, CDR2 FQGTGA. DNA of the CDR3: TGTGCCAGCAGACCTAATGGCTACGAGCAGTACTTC. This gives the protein CASRPNGYEQYF. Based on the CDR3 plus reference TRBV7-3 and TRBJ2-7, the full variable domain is GAGVSQTPSNKVTEKGKYVELRCDPISGHTALYWYRQSLGQGPEFLIYFQGTGAADDSGLPNDRFFAVRPEGSVSTLKIQRTERGDSAVYLCASRPNGYEQYFGPGTRLTVT.

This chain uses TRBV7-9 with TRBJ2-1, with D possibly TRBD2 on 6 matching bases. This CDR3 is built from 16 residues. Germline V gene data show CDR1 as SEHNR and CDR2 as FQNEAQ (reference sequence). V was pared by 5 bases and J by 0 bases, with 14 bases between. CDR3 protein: CASSPGLHSSYNEQFF. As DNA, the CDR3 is TGTGCCAGCAGCCCAGGACTACATAGCTCCTACAATGAGCAGTTCTTC.

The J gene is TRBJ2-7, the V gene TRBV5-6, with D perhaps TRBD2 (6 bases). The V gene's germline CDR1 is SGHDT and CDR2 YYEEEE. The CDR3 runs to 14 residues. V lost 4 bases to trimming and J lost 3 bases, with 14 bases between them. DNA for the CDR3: TGTGCCAGCAGCCCCGGACTGGGGGGCTACGAGCAGTACTTC. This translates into CASSPGLGGYEQYF.

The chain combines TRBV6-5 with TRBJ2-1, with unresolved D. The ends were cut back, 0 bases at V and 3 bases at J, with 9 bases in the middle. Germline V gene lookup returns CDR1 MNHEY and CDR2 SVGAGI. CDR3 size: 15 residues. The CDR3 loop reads CASSYSGGDYNEQFF. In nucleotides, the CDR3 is TGTGCCAGCAGTTACTCTGGCGGAGACTACAATGAGCAGTTCTTC.

CDR3 in amino acids: CATSDSRDRTATNEKLFF. CDR3 sequence (DNA): TGTGCCACCAGTGATTCTCGAGACAGGACTGCAACTAATGAAAAACTGTTTTTT. The chain has TRBV24-1 and TRBJ1-4, with a weak D call TRBD1 (6 bases). Germline V gives CDR1 KGHDR, CDR2 SFDVKD. Trimming took 2 bases from V and 0 from J, leaving 15 bases between them. The CDR3 runs 18 residues.

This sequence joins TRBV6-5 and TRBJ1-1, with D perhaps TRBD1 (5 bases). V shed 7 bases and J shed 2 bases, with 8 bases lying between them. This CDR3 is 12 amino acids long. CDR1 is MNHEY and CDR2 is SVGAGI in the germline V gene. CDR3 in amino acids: CASTDSNTEAFF. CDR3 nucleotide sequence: TGTGCCAGCACAGACAGTAACACTGAAGCTTTCTTT.

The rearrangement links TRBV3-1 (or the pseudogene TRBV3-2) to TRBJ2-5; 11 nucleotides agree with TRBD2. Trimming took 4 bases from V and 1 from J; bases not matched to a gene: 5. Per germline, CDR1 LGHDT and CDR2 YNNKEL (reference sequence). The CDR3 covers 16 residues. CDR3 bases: TGTGCCAGCAGCCTTGGACTAGCGGGCGCCCAAGAGACCCAGTACTTC. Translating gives CASSLGLAGAQETQYF.

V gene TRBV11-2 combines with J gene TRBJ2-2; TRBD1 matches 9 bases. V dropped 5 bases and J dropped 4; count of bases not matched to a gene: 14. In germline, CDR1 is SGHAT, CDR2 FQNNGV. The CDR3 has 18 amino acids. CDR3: CASSVQPPGQGSTGELFF. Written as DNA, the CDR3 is TGTGCCAGCAGCGTCCAACCTCCGGGACAGGGTTCCACCGGGGAGCTGTTTTTT.

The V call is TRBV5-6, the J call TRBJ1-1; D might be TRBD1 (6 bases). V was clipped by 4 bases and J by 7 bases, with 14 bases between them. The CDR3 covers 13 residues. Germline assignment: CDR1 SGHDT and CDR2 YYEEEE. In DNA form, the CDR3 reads TGTGCCAGCAGCCCGGACAGTGAGGGTGAAGCTTTCTTT. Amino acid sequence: CASSPDSEGEAFF.

The DNA of the CDR3 is TGCGCCAGCAGTCGCGACAGGGCTAATGAAAAACTGTTTTTT. Its translation is CASSRDRANEKLFF. The chain is built from TRBV5-1 and TRBJ1-4; TRBD1 aligns across 7 bases. The CDR3 has 14 amino acids. Trimming at V came to 5 bases and at J to 3 bases, leaving 4 bases not matched to a gene. Germline-derived CDR1 and CDR2 are SGHRS and YFSETQ. Full variable domain (outside the CDR3, taken from reference TRBV5-1 and TRBJ1-4): KAGVTQTPRYLIKTRGQQVTLSCSPISGHRSVSWYQQTPGQGLQFLFEYFSETQRNKGNFPGRFSGRQFSNSRSEMNVSTLELGDSALYLCASSRDRANEKLFFGSGTQLSVL.

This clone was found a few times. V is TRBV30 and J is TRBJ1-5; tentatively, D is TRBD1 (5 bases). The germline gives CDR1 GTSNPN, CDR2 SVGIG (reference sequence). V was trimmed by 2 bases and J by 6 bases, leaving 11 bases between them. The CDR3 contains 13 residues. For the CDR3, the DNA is TGTGCCTGGAGTAGGGCAAGGGGTCAGCCCCAGCATTTT. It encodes CAWSRARGQPQHF.

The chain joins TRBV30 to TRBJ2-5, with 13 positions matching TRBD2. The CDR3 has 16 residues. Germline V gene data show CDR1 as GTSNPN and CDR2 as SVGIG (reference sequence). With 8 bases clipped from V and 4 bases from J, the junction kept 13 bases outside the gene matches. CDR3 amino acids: CAGQTSGRIRGETQYF. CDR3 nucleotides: TGTGCCGGTCAGACTAGCGGGAGGATTCGTGGAGAGACCCAGTACTTC.

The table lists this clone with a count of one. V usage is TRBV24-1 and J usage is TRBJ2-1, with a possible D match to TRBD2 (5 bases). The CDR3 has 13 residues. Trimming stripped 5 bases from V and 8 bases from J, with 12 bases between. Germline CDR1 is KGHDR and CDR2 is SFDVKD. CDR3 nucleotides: TGTGCCACCAGTGGCCGGGGAACGGATGAGCAGTTCTTC. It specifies CATSGRGTDEQFF.

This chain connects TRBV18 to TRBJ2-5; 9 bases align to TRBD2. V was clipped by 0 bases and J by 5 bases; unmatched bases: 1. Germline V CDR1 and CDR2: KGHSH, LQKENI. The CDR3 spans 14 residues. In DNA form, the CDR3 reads TGTGCCAGCTCACCACCGGGACTAGCCGAGACCCAGTACTTC. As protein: CASSPPGLAETQYF.